This T cell receptor (beta chain) was captured in a study of shared clonotypes between healthy human individuals. An even split of each subset's genomic DNA across several immunoSEQ plates was performed. Repertoires were generated with immunoSEQ multiplex PCR, while TCRdb's copy carries only in-frame clones and drops some. Among just under 350,000 clones listed, 73% were seen once. With respect to this clone: The antigen remains undetermined. This specimen includes other DNA sequences encoding the same CDR3.

Between the trimmed V and J ends, which lost 5 bases and 4 bases, there was a span of 10 bases. Germline CDR1 is SEHNR and CDR2 is FQNEAQ (reference sequence). This CDR3 is 13 amino acids long. Whole-study results and caveats: Naive subsets, compared against memory subsets, generally had larger estimated richness values.

The sequencing input was memory CD4+ T cells sorted from blood. Subset reported: CD45RA-negative fraction. The rearrangement uses TRBV7-9 and TRBJ2-3; D uncertain. The clonotype was recovered from a man aged 25 to 40 in good health. The CDR3 region has the DNA TGTGCCAGCAGCCCAAAAGGTCCAGATACGCAGTATTTT. This sequence encodes CASSPKGPDTQYF.